This entry concerns a single T cell receptor beta chain. What it binds is unknown. This record belongs to a study of persistence of HIV-infected CD4 T cells. At the level of the study: A median of 8 years of suppressive ART preceded sampling. A couple of participants gave one leukapheresis sample; others gave up to about 180 mL blood repeatedly.

The immunoSEQ assay was version 4, run in survey mode. TCRdb's table, derived via immunoSEQ multiplex PCR, lists solely in-frame clones and lacks some. The repertoire holds 35,000 to 45,000 clones, about 87% seen once, with 1.3% in the top ten. This nonspecific control used anti-CD3/anti-CD28 bead stimulation of CD4+ T cells. Sorting selected CD4+ T cells upregulating both CD40 ligand and CD69. The study, taken as a whole, reports: The rare CMV-responding cells with HIV-1 proviruses were not separately TCR-sequenced.

Germline CDR1 and CDR2: KGHSH and LQKENI. Trimming cost V 1 base and J 5 bases, with 5 bases left between them. The CDR3 is 12 residues long. The receptor comes from an adult man with HIV who was CMV-seropositive. The sample here was CD4+ T cells sorted from PBMCs after roughly 18-hour stimulation, taken from a patient who received antiretroviral therapy. The chain recombines TRBV18 with TRBJ2-5; D gene uncertain. The CDR3, as DNA: TGTGCCAGCTCACCACTGAGGGAGACCCAGTACTTC. It translates to CASSPLRETQYF. Full variable domain (missing parts from reference TRBV18 and TRBJ2-5): NAGVMQNPRHLVRRRGQEARLRCSPMKGHSHVYWYRQLPEEGLKFMVYLQKENIIDESGMPKERFSAEFPKEGPSILRIQQVVRGDSAAYFCASSPLRETQYFGPGTRLLVL.